These 13 T cell receptor beta chains came from one sample sequenced in a study of control samples from healthy donors and cancer patients. Clones were sequenced by immunoSEQ multiplex PCR, and TCRdb holds only the in-frame ones, with some missing. The data contain around 150,000 clones, approximately 94% of them seen just once; the ten biggest clones take up 11% to 15%. The sample comprised PBMCs. The receptors were sampled from a man in his fifties or sixties with colorectal cancer.

The genes are TRBV27 and TRBJ1-5; no firm D call. The germline V gene has CDR1 MNHEY and CDR2 SMNVEV (reference sequence). The CDR3 length is 13 residues. V was clipped by 3 bases and J by 7 bases, with 10 bases between them. The CDR3 region is CASSFDVGQPQHF. The DNA of the CDR3 is TGTGCCAGCAGTTTTGATGTGGGGCAGCCCCAGCATTTT.

The chain combines TRBV19 with TRBJ2-1; TRBD1 agrees at 9 bases. The CDR3 spans 15 residues. The J segment lost 4 bases and the V segment lost 7 bases, leaving 8 bases of the junction unmatched. CDR1 and CDR2 (germline): LNHDA, SQIVND (reference sequence). The CDR3 DNA sequence: TGTGCCAGTAAAGGCCCGGGACAGGGATACAATGAGCAGTTCTTC. Translated: CASKGPGQGYNEQFF.

The chain combines TRBV6-5 with TRBJ2-7, with 11 bases identical to TRBD1. Looked up from germline, CDR1 is MNHEY and CDR2 is SVGAGI. J lost 2 bases, V lost 6 bases, and 3 bases had no gene match. This CDR3 has 14 amino acids. The CDR3 loop is CASSRTGGTYEQYF. DNA for the CDR3: TGTGCCAGCAGCCGGACAGGGGGCACCTACGAGCAGTACTTC.

The J gene is TRBJ1-3, the V gene TRBV5-1; 7 nucleotides match TRBD1. Trimming removed 3 bases from V and 6 bases from J; junction bases left unmatched: 6. The CDR3 runs 14 residues. The germline CDR1 and CDR2 sequences are SGHRS and YFSETQ. CDR3 DNA sequence: TGCGCCAGCAGCTCAACAGGGGAGGCAAACACCATATATTTT. As protein: CASSSTGEANTIYF.

The V and J genes are TRBV12-3 or TRBV12-4 and TRBJ2-1, with 9 positions matching TRBD1. The V and J ends lost 6 bases and 16 bases, in that order; junction bases with no gene match: 4. The CDR3 runs 10 residues. The CDR3 coding sequence is TGTGCCAGCAGAGGGGACAGGGTTTTCTTC. It specifies CASRGDRVFF.

V gene TRBV7-9 combines with J gene TRBJ2-3, with D hard to call. V lost 5 bases to trimming and J lost 1 base, with 1 base between them. The CDR3 runs 11 residues. The germline V gene has CDR1 SEHNR and CDR2 FQNEAQ (reference sequence). In DNA, the CDR3 is TGTGCCAGCAGCCGCACAGATACGCAGTATTTT. Translation gives CASSRTDTQYF.

J is TRBJ2-3 and V is TRBV10-3, with 7 positions matching TRBD1. V gave up 0 bases and J gave up 12 bases; unmatched junction bases: 12. This CDR3 spans 15 amino acids. CDR1 and CDR2 from the germline V gene are ENHRY and SYGVKD. The DNA of the CDR3 is TGTGCCATCAGTGAGTCCGGAACAGGGGCTCCGCGTCAGTATTTT. Protein: CAISESGTGAPRQYF.

The V and J genes are TRBV11-3 and TRBJ2-1, with D tentatively TRBD2 (6 bases). Trimming stripped 5 bases from V and 7 bases from J, with 15 bases between. CDR1 SGHNT and CDR2 YENEEA come from the germline V gene. The CDR3 covers 14 residues. The CDR3 DNA reads TGTGCCAGCAGCCCTTCCGGACTAATGAATGAGCAGTTCTTC. It translates to CASSPSGLMNEQFF.

The chain couples TRBV5-5 to TRBJ2-5; perhaps D is TRBD1 or TRBD2 (7 bases each). Trimming cost V 0 bases and J 5 bases, with 17 bases left between them. The CDR3 runs 16 residues. CDR1 is SGHKS and CDR2 is YYEKEE in the germline V gene (reference sequence). The CDR3 DNA sequence: TGTGCCAGCAGCTTGGTAGCCAGGGGGAGGGCGGAGACCCAGTACTTC. Its protein is CASSLVARGRAETQYF.

Here the CDR3 reads CAWATRGYGYTF. DNA of the CDR3: TGTGCCTGGGCGACCAGAGGGTATGGCTACACCTTC. V and J are TRBV30 and TRBJ1-2; D is uncertain. This CDR3 region has 12 residues. Per the germline V gene, CDR1 is GTSNPN and CDR2 is SVGIG (reference sequence). V lost 5 bases and J lost 5, with 12 bases in between.

This chain uses TRBV11-3 with TRBJ2-3, with D perhaps assigned TRBD1 or TRBD2 (5 bases each). Germline lookup yields CDR1 SGHNT and CDR2 YENEEA. V lost 1 base and J 2 bases, leaving 10 bases between the germline ends. The CDR3 is made up of 15 amino acids. CDR3 protein: CASSLGDRPTDTQYF. The CDR3 nucleotides read TGTGCCAGCAGCTTAGGGGACCGACCCACAGATACGCAGTATTTT. The full variable domain, in which reference TRBV11-3 and TRBJ2-3 provide the parts outside the CDR3, is EAGVVQSPRYKIIEKKQPVAFWCNPISGHNTLYWYLQNLGQGPELLIRYENEEAVDDSQLPKDRFSAERLKGVDSTLKIQPAELGDSAVYLCASSLGDRPTDTQYFGPGTRLTVL.

The table lists this clone with a few counts. The chain recombines TRBV10-3 with TRBJ1-4, with D possibly TRBD1 on 5 matching bases. V lost 5 bases, J lost 0 bases, and 16 bases lay in between. This CDR3 is 17 amino acids long. In germline, CDR1 is ENHRY, CDR2 SYGVKD. In DNA, the CDR3 is TGTGCCATCAGTTCAGGGCTCAGGAAAGCAACTAATGAAAAACTGTTTTTT. Protein: CAISSGLRKATNEKLFF.

The V and J genes are TRBV7-9 and TRBJ2-3; 11 nucleotides align to TRBD2. The germline CDR1 and CDR2 sequences are SEHNR and FQNEAQ (reference sequence). V trimming: 5 bases; J trimming: 10 bases; junction bases outside the gene matches: 11. The CDR3 is 15 amino acids. The CDR3 here is CASSLNSGGAGSQYF. CDR3 nucleotide sequence: TGTGCCAGCAGCCTAAATAGCGGGGGGGCTGGGTCGCAGTATTTT.